The following is a T cell receptor (beta chain) sequence with its context. These data are taken from a study of blood T cell repertoires in COVID-19. For the study at large: COVID-19 samples collected from the United States, Italy and Spain covered acute and convalescent phases.

Original handling: Amplification from reference gene primers served as the basis for estimated nucleated cell counts. The repertoire was sequenced with immunoSEQ multiplex PCR; TCRdb's copy has only in-frame clones and lacks some. Clone size and V and J calls were adopted from that table, with D and trimming inferred from the DNA. Of 270,000 or so clones in the sample, about nine tenths are singletons; the top ten hold roughly 12%. Germline V gene sequence: CDR1 SNHLY, CDR2 FYNNEI. V dropped 6 bases and J dropped 3 bases, with 6 bases sitting between them. CDR3 length: 11 residues. Patients of the Seattle cohort, enrolled during active infection, were followed longitudinally.

This chain links TRBV2 with TRBJ2-7; unclear D gene. Material: peripheral blood. This receptor was identified in a woman aged 25 to 45 with COVID-19, enrolled during active disease. The CDR3 coding sequence is TGTGCCAGCAGGATAGACTACGAGCAGTACTTC. Protein sequence: CASRIDYEQYF.